Given below is one T cell receptor (beta chain) in context. This sample was taken from a study of blood T cell repertoires in COVID-19. The overall study: Researchers got acute and convalescent COVID-19 samples from the United States, Italy and Spain.

The authors' processing: Estimation of nucleated cell counts relied on the amplification of reference gene primers. The repertoire was sequenced with immunoSEQ multiplex PCR; TCRdb's copy has only in-frame clones and lacks some. From that table come the V and J calls and clone size; the DNA was used to work out D and trimming. The sample carries roughly 180,000 clones, 84% recorded once. The source is a man aged 35 to 55 who had recovered from COVID-19. The sample consisted of peripheral blood.

CDR3 protein: CASSFREGYNEQFF. DNA of the CDR3: TGTGCCAGCAGCTTCCGGGAGGGCTACAATGAGCAGTTCTTC. The rearrangement links TRBV11-2 to TRBJ2-1; TRBD2 matches at 8 bases. Germline V lookup: CDR1 SGHAT, CDR2 FQNNGV. Trimming cost V 3 bases and J 3 bases; bases outside gene matches: 1. The CDR3 totals 14 residues.